These 16 T cell receptor beta chains came from one sample sequenced in a study of blood T cell repertoires in COVID-19. Data came from immunoSEQ multiplex PCR; TCRdb stores just in-frame clones and leaves some out. The table includes 200,000 or so clones, about 80% detected once. Sequences were obtained from peripheral blood. The receptors here all came from a human donor with acute or convalescent COVID-19. The donor label of this sample is uncertain.

This chain links TRBV7-6 with TRBJ2-2; no firm D call. Deletions cut 2 bases from V and 1 base from J, with 8 bases between. There are 15 residues in the CDR3. Germline V lookup: CDR1 SGHVS, CDR2 FNYEAQ. The CDR3 loop is CASSLLGQNTGELFF. The CDR3 DNA reads as TGTGCCAGCAGCTTATTGGGCCAGAACACCGGGGAGCTGTTTTTT.

As regards this clone: This same CDR3 is encoded by further DNA sequences in the sample. The chain links TRBV2 to TRBJ1-3; 10 bases are shared with TRBD1. Looked up from germline, CDR1 is SNHLY and CDR2 is FYNNEI. V lost 5 bases, J lost 0 bases, and 4 bases stayed unmatched. The CDR3 runs to 16 residues. The CDR3 sequence is CASSRDRGPSGNTIYF. CDR3 nucleotides: TGTGCCAGCAGTCGGGACAGGGGCCCCTCTGGAAACACCATATATTTT.

This rearrangement joins TRBV19 to TRBJ1-5; 8 bases line up with TRBD1. This CDR3 comprises 18 residues. Germline V gene sequence: CDR1 LNHDA, CDR2 SQIVND (reference sequence). V dropped 0 bases and J dropped 7; count of bases not matched to a gene: 14. The CDR3 nucleotides read TGTGCCAGTAGTATAGATCGACCCACAGGGGGTTCATTACAGCCCCAGCATTTT. Translation: CASSIDRPTGGSLQPQHF.

J is TRBJ1-1 and V is TRBV11-3; 9 bases agree with TRBD1. The CDR3 length is 14 residues. The germline V gene has CDR1 SGHNT and CDR2 YENEEA. J lost 3 bases, V lost 5 bases, and 4 bases had no gene match. CDR3 sequence (DNA): TGTGCCAGCAGCCGCGGGACAGGGTACACTGAAGCTTTCTTT. Encoded protein: CASSRGTGYTEAFF.

This chain links TRBV5-4 with TRBJ1-2; D unclear. V lost 2 bases, J lost 1 base, and 9 bases lay in between. The germline V gene has CDR1 SGHNT and CDR2 YYREEE (reference sequence). The CDR3 runs 14 residues. In nucleotides, the CDR3 is TGTGCCAGCAGCTTCGGCGGGGTTAACTATGGCTACACCTTC. It specifies CASSFGGVNYGYTF.

The chain employs TRBV6-5 and TRBJ1-6; the D is unclear. Germline CDR1 MNHEY, CDR2 SVGAGI. The CDR3 sequence is 14 residues long. Trimming left V 8 bases short and J 7 bases short, with 15 bases between. The CDR3 DNA is TGTGCCAGCGAGGAGGACTTCCCCAATTCACCCCTCCACTTT. This gives the protein CASEEDFPNSPLHF.

V gene TRBV15 combines with J gene TRBJ2-7, with D possibly TRBD1 on 6 matching bases. This CDR3 region has 13 residues. In germline, CDR1 is LNHNV, CDR2 YYDKDF (reference sequence). V dropped 0 bases and J dropped 4 bases, with 7 bases sitting between them. In nucleotides, the CDR3 is TGTGCCACCAGCAGAGACGGACAGTACGAGCAGTACTTC. Encoded protein: CATSRDGQYEQYF.

This rearrangement joins TRBV5-8 to TRBJ1-2; TRBD1 matches at 8 bases. Trimming cost V 6 bases and J 0 bases; bases outside gene matches: 10. This CDR3 is 16 amino acids long. Looked up from germline, CDR1 is SGHTS and CDR2 is YDEGEE. The CDR3 loop is CASNPGDRTPNYGYTF. CDR3 DNA: TGTGCCAGCAACCCCGGGGACAGGACCCCTAACTATGGCTACACCTTC. The whole variable domain, filled in from reference TRBV5-8 and TRBJ1-2, reads EAGVTQSPTHLIKTRGQQATLRCSPISGHTSVYWYQQALGLGLQFLLWYDEGEERNRGNFPPRFSGRQFPNYSSELNVNALELEDSALYLCASNPGDRTPNYGYTFGSGTRLTVV.

The rearrangement uses TRBV4-1 and TRBJ1-5; D gene unclear. The germline V and J ends were trimmed by 0 bases and 6 bases, with 6 bases remaining between them. The germline CDR1 and CDR2 sequences are MGHRA and YSYEKL. This CDR3 comprises 13 residues. The CDR3 spells CASSQEPGQPQHF. The CDR3, as DNA: TGCGCCAGCAGCCAAGAGCCCGGTCAGCCCCAGCATTTT.

The gene calls are TRBV19 and TRBJ2-2; 9 positions agree with TRBD1. The V and J ends lost 6 bases and 4 bases, in that order; junction bases with no gene match: 9. The CDR3 has 16 amino acids. CDR1 is LNHDA, CDR2 SQIVND, per germline (reference sequence). This CDR3 is CASRYRDRVTTGELFF. In DNA form, the CDR3 reads TGTGCCAGTAGGTACCGGGACAGGGTAACCACCGGGGAGCTGTTTTTT.

Written as DNA, the CDR3 is TGTGCCACCAGTGACCCCGACAAACCCAATGAGCAGTTCTTC. Translation: CATSDPDKPNEQFF. The V gene is TRBV24-1, the J gene TRBJ2-1; D call uncertain. The CDR3 contains 14 residues. The germline gives CDR1 KGHDR, CDR2 SFDVKD. Deletions cut 4 bases from V and 6 bases from J, with 12 bases between.

The rearrangement links TRBV30 to TRBJ2-3; 11 bases match TRBD2. Looked up from germline, CDR1 is GTSNPN and CDR2 is SVGIG (reference sequence). The trim removed 3 bases at V and 5 bases at J, leaving 13 bases unmatched. The CDR3 consists of 17 residues. The CDR3 DNA follows: TGTGCCTGGAGCCTTTTGGCCGGGACTAGCGGAAGAGATACGCAGTATTTT. It specifies CAWSLLAGTSGRDTQYF.

V is TRBV7-8 and J is TRBJ2-3; D ambiguous. This CDR3 is built from 13 residues. Trimming pared 1 base from V and 3 bases from J, leaving 5 bases between. The germline V gene has CDR1 SGHVS and CDR2 FQNEAQ. The CDR3 here is CASSLVFTDTQYF. DNA for the CDR3: TGTGCCAGCAGCTTAGTCTTTACAGATACGCAGTATTTT.

The gene calls are TRBV2 and TRBJ1-2; 7 bases are a match to TRBD1. The germline V gene has CDR1 SNHLY and CDR2 FYNNEI. The junction had 3 bases not matched to a gene; V was cut back by 5 bases and J by 0 bases. The CDR3 is made up of 14 amino acids. The CDR3 is CASSSGTANYGYTF. The CDR3 DNA sequence: TGTGCCAGCAGTTCCGGGACAGCTAACTATGGCTACACCTTC.

The gene calls are TRBV6-5 and TRBJ2-7, with 9 bases aligning to TRBD1. V dropped 11 bases and J dropped 4; count of bases not matched to a gene: 9. The CDR3 sequence is 13 residues long. Germline-derived CDR1 and CDR2 are MNHEY and SVGAGI. CDR3 nucleotides: TGTGCCGGGCGACCGGGACAGGGTTACGAGCAGTACTTC. Translation: CAGRPGQGYEQYF.

The CDR3 nucleotides are TGTGCCAGCAGCTTAAACCGGCGGGAGAGACTCACAGATACGCAGTATTTT. The encoded protein is CASSLNRRERLTDTQYF. V usage is TRBV7-3 and J usage is TRBJ2-3; TRBD2 matches 7 bases. This CDR3 spans 17 amino acids. The junction had 9 bases not matched to a gene; V was cut back by 1 base and J by 2 bases. Per germline, CDR1 SGHTA and CDR2 FQGTGA. Combining the CDR3 with reference TRBV7-3 and TRBJ2-3 gives the whole variable domain GAGVSQTPSNKVTEKGKYVELRCDPISGHTALYWYRQSLGQGPEFLIYFQGTGAADDSGLPNDRFFAVRPEGSVSTLKIQRTERGDSAVYLCASSLNRRERLTDTQYFGPGTRLTVL.